Each of the 23 T cell receptor beta chains below was sequenced from the same sample in a study of spatial heterogeneity in lung cancer. This sample's time point: sample taken at primary tumor resection. A single record per CDR3 protein comes from TCRdb applying MiXCR to the 5' RACE reads. The table shows more than 80,000 distinct CDR3 sequences, with roughly 12% occurring only once. The sample was PBMCs, taken at surgery. The receptors were gathered from a male donor with early-stage non-small cell lung cancer.

This clonotype was detected only a few times. V is TRBV9 and J is TRBJ2-7; the match to TRBD1 covers 10 bases. This CDR3 has 15 residues. The V gene end was trimmed by 3 bases and the J gene end by 4 bases; junction bases not matched to a gene: 7. Germline loops: CDR1 SGDLS, CDR2 YYNGEE. CDR3 amino acids: CASSASWDRGYEQYF. The CDR3 nucleotides are TGTGCCAGCAGCGCATCCTGGGACAGGGGATACGAGCAGTACTTC. Complete variable domain (other parts from reference TRBV9 and TRBJ2-7): DSGVTQTPKHLITATGQRVTLRCSPRSGDLSVYWYQQSLDQGLQFLIQYYNGEERAKGNILERFSAQQFPDLHSELNLSSLELGDSALYFCASSASWDRGYEQYFGPGTRLTVT.

Only a few counts were recorded for this clonotype. The chain has TRBV27 and TRBJ1-6; D is unresolved. The CDR3 sequence is 14 residues long. V dropped 5 bases and J dropped 7 bases, with 12 bases sitting between them. Germline V gives CDR1 MNHEY, CDR2 SMNVEV (reference sequence). The CDR3 sequence is CASSPLVGNSPLHF. The CDR3 nucleotides are TGTGCCAGCAGTCCTCTTGTGGGGAATTCACCCCTCCACTTT.

This clonotype was seen at least ten times. This sequence joins TRBV29-1 and TRBJ2-5; TRBD2 matches 7 bases. V was pared by 3 bases and J by 6 bases, with 4 bases of the junction left unmatched. The CDR3 totals 12 residues. Germline V gives CDR1 SQVTM, CDR2 ANQGSEA. CDR3 nucleotide sequence: TGCAGCGTTGATGGGGGGGGACAGACCCAGTACTTC. The encoded protein is CSVDGGGQTQYF.

Here the CDR3 reads CAISQGDSTEAFF. The CDR3, as DNA: TGTGCCATCAGCCAGGGAGACAGCACTGAAGCTTTCTTT. The chain employs TRBV10-3 and TRBJ1-1; D is perhaps TRBD1 (5 bases). Germline CDR1 is ENHRY and CDR2 is SYGVKD. This CDR3 spans 13 amino acids. With 6 bases removed from V and 4 bases from J, the gap between germline ends came to 12 bases.

This clonotype was detected a few times. This chain connects TRBV28 to TRBJ2-1, with a tentative D call TRBD2 (6 bases). Trimming left V 6 bases short and J 4 bases short, with 16 bases between. The CDR3 runs to 15 residues. CDR1 and CDR2 (germline): MDHEN, SYDVKM. The chain's CDR3 is CASSRIAASYNEQFF. DNA for the CDR3: TGTGCCAGCAGCCGCATAGCGGCTTCTTACAATGAGCAGTTCTTC. Based on the CDR3 plus reference TRBV28 and TRBJ2-1, the full variable domain is DVKVTQSSRYLVKRTGEKVFLECVQDMDHENMFWYRQDPGLGLRLIYFSYDVKMKEKGDIPEGYSVSREKKERFSLILESASTNQTSMYLCASSRIAASYNEQFFGPGTRLTVL.

This clonotype was counted only a few times. This chain links TRBV10-3 with TRBJ2-1; 13 bases agree with TRBD2. The CDR3 covers 13 residues. Trimming at V came to 8 bases and at J to 8 bases, leaving 3 bases not matched to a gene. Germline CDR1 and CDR2: ENHRY and SYGVKD. DNA of the CDR3: TGTGCCATCGGACTAGCGGGGGTGGATGAGCAGTTCTTC. Translation: CAIGLAGVDEQFF.

The chain uses TRBV12-3 or TRBV12-4 and TRBJ2-7, with TRBD2 matching over 11 bases. The CDR3 is 15 amino acids. Losses at the gene ends were 5 bases for V and 5 bases for J; bases not matched to a gene: 8. CDR3 sequence reads: CASSDTSGGPNEQYF. The CDR3 nucleotides read TGTGCCAGCAGTGATACTAGCGGGGGTCCCAACGAGCAGTACTTC.

The chain carries TRBV30 and TRBJ1-5, with D perhaps matching TRBD1 (5 bases). CDR1 and CDR2 from the germline V gene are GTSNPN and SVGIG (reference sequence). The CDR3 sequence is 13 residues long. Deletions cut 4 bases from V and 0 bases from J, with 7 bases between. CDR3 DNA: TGTGCCTGGACAGGGAATAGCAATCAGCCCCAGCATTTT. This sequence encodes CAWTGNSNQPQHF.

CDR3 DNA: TGCGCCAGCAGCCCCACGGGGGCAGGGGACCTTATCGAGCAGTACTTC. Translated: CASSPTGAGDLIEQYF. The V call is TRBV4-1, the J call TRBJ2-7, with D perhaps given as TRBD1 or TRBD2 (6 bases each). This CDR3 has 16 residues. Germline-derived CDR1 and CDR2 are MGHRA and YSYEKL. V gave up 4 bases and J gave up 6 bases, with 22 bases separating them.

The chain employs TRBV18 and TRBJ2-4; D may be TRBD2 (6 bases). Trimming cost V 2 bases and J 2 bases, with 7 bases left between them. Germline CDR1 is KGHSH and CDR2 is LQKENI. This CDR3 has 14 amino acids. The CDR3 here is CASSPAGTKNIQYF. DNA for the CDR3: TGTGCCAGCTCACCAGCGGGAACCAAAAACATTCAGTACTTC.

Only a few counts were recorded for this clonotype. J is TRBJ2-1 and V is TRBV12-3 or TRBV12-4; D remains ambiguous. Trimming took off 3 bases at V and 6 bases at J, with 3 bases between the two ends. This CDR3 comprises 11 residues. The CDR3 loop reads CASSFPNEQFF. CDR3 DNA sequence: TGTGCCAGCAGTTTTCCCAATGAGCAGTTCTTC.

Sample share makes this clonotype medium-sized. The rearrangement joins TRBV20-1 to TRBJ1-1; 7 bases agree with TRBD1. The CDR3 contains 12 residues. The germline gives CDR1 DFQATT, CDR2 SNEGSKA (reference sequence). The CDR3 nucleotides are TGCAGACCAGGGGGATTGAACACTGAAGCTTTCTTT. Translated, it gives CRPGGLNTEAFF.

This clonotype occurred a few times. The chain links TRBV12-3 or TRBV12-4 to TRBJ2-7; unclear D gene. CDR3 length equals 15 residues. The germline V and J ends were trimmed by 3 bases and 2 bases, with 14 bases remaining between them. Here the CDR3 DNA reads TGTGCCAGCAGTTTGGATTCGGCCCTTACCTACGAGCAGTACTTC. Protein sequence: CASSLDSALTYEQYF.

In its sample, this clonotype was seen many times. The gene calls are TRBV14 and TRBJ2-1; TRBD1 or TRBD2 may be the D gene (5 bases each). Trimming shortened V by 0 bases and J by 2 bases, and 8 bases separated the two germline ends. CDR3 size: 15 residues. Germline CDR1 and CDR2: SGHDN and FVKESK. The CDR3 bases are TGTGCCAGCAGCCAAGATGGGGACCCCTACAATGAGCAGTTCTTC. It is translated as CASSQDGDPYNEQFF. Using reference TRBV14 and TRBJ2-1 for the parts outside the CDR3, the full variable domain is EAGVTQFPSHSVIEKGQTVTLRCDPISGHDNLYWYRRVMGKEIKFLLHFVKESKQDESGMPNNRFLAERTGGTYSTLKVQPAELEDSGVYFCASSQDGDPYNEQFFGPGTRLTVL.

The chain links TRBV4-3 to TRBJ2-7; the D gene is possibly TRBD2 (7 bases). CDR1 is LGHNA and CDR2 is YSLEER in the germline V gene. The V end lost 0 bases, the J end lost 3 bases, and 12 bases lay between the germline ends. This CDR3 spans 15 amino acids. CDR3 DNA sequence: TGCGCCAGCAGCCAAGACCGGGGGGCGGTCTACGAGCAGTACTTC. The encoded protein is CASSQDRGAVYEQYF.

This clonotype was seen more than once but under ten times. The chain combines TRBV7-6 with TRBJ2-1; tentative D call: TRBD1 (6 bases). CDR3 length equals 14 residues. Trimming pared 4 bases from V and 12 bases from J, leaving 19 bases between. Germline CDR1 SGHVS, CDR2 FNYEAQ. The CDR3 nucleotides are TGTGCCAGCAGCTCCTCCAACAGGGAGCCCAGGCAGTTCTTC. Translated, it gives CASSSSNREPRQFF. Full variable domain (outside the CDR3, taken from reference TRBV7-6 and TRBJ2-1): GAGVSQSPRYKVTKRGQDVALRCDPISGHVSLYWYRQALGQGPEFLTYFNYEAQQDKSGLPNDRFSAERPEGSISTLTIQRTEQRDSAMYRCASSSSNREPRQFFGPGTRLTVL.

This clonotype was counted only a few times. The chain employs TRBV4-2 and TRBJ2-3; D may be TRBD2 (6 bases). The V end was cut by 2 bases, the J end by 1 base, with 13 bases between. The CDR3 totals 16 residues. Germline V gene data show CDR1 as LGHNA and CDR2 as YNFKEQ. CDR3 sequence reads: CASSQRSGDGTDTQYF. The CDR3 DNA follows: TGTGCCAGCAGCCAACGGTCGGGAGACGGCACAGATACGCAGTATTTT.

This clonotype was observed a few times. J is TRBJ1-2 and V is TRBV5-5; no clear D. Trimming left V 0 bases short and J 6 bases short, with 12 bases between. The V gene's germline CDR1 is SGHKS and CDR2 YYEKEE (reference sequence). The CDR3 runs to 14 residues. The CDR3 reads CASSLGTEGNGYTF. The CDR3 DNA is TGTGCCAGCAGCTTGGGGACGGAGGGAAATGGCTACACCTTC. Full variable domain (outside the CDR3, taken from reference TRBV5-5 and TRBJ1-2): DAGVTQSPTHLIKTRGQQVTLRCSPISGHKSVSWYQQVLGQGPQFIFQYYEKEERGRGNFPDRFSARQFPNYSSELNVNALLLGDSALYLCASSLGTEGNGYTFGSGTRLTVV.

This clonotype has at least ten counts. The V gene is TRBV21-1, the J gene TRBJ2-7. TRBV21-1 is tagged as a pseudogene. This CDR3 spans 11 amino acids. Here the CDR3 reads CASSPHHEQYF. The CDR3 region has the DNA TGTGCCAGCAGCCCGCACCACGAGCAGTACTTC.

The J gene is TRBJ1-1, the V gene TRBV6-5; TRBD1 aligns across 9 bases. This CDR3 region has 16 residues. Germline CDR1 is MNHEY and CDR2 is SVGAGI. J lost 1 base, V lost 5 bases, and 8 bases had no gene match. CDR3 bases: TGTGCCAGCAGTCCTCGGACAGGGGTCGCGAACACTGAAGCTTTCTTT. Encoded protein: CASSPRTGVANTEAFF.

This sequence joins TRBV2 and TRBJ2-7; D is unclear. CDR3 length: 14 amino acids. Germline values: CDR1 SNHLY, CDR2 FYNNEI. With 5 bases removed from V and 1 base from J, the gap between germline ends came to 12 bases. In nucleotides, the CDR3 is TGTGCCAGCAGTCCGTCCGGCCTATCCTACGAGCAGTACTTC. Its translation is CASSPSGLSYEQYF.

The rearrangement uses TRBV20-1 and TRBJ2-5; TRBD2 aligns across 10 bases. J was trimmed by 1 base and V by 0 bases; bases with no gene match: 8. In germline, CDR1 is DFQATT, CDR2 SNEGSKA (reference sequence). The CDR3 contains 17 residues. CDR3 nucleotides: TGCAGTGCTAGAGATCGTAGCGGGGGGAGACTCCAAGAGACCCAGTACTTC. Amino acid sequence: CSARDRSGGRLQETQYF.

This clonotype was seen a few times. The rearrangement uses TRBV4-2 and TRBJ1-3; D might be TRBD1 (6 bases). Trimming removed 2 bases from V and 2 bases from J, with 10 bases in between. There are 15 residues in the CDR3. Germline V gene data show CDR1 as LGHNA and CDR2 as YNFKEQ. CDR3 sequence (DNA): TGTGCCAGCAGCCAATTACAGGGTACTGGAAACACCATATATTTT. Translated: CASSQLQGTGNTIYF.